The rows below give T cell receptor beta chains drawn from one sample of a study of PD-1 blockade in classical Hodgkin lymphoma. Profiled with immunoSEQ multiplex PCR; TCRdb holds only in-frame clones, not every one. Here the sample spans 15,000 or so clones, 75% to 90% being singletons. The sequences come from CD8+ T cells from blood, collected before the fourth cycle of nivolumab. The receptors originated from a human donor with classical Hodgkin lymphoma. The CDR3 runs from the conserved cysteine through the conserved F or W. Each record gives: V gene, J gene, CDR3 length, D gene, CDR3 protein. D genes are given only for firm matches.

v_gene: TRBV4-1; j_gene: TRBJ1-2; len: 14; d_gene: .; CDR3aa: CASSQDWINYGYTF
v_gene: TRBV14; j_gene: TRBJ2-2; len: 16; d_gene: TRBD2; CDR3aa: CASSQESSGYTGELFF
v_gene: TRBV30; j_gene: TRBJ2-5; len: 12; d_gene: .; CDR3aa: CAWNGVHETQYF
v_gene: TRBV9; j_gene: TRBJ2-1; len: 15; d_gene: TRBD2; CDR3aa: CASSISGGAHNEQFF
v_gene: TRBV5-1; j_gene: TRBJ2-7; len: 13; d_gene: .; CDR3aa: CASSLTGIYEQYF
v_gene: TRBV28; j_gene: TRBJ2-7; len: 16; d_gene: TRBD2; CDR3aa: CASSSGRTSLLYEQYF
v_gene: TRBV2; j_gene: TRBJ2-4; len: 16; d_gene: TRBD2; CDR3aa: CASSEQLAGLENIQYF
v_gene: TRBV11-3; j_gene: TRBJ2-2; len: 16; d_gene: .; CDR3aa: CASSLGLGEKTGELFF
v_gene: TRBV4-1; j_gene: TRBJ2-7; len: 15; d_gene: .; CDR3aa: CASSLTTGPDYEQYF
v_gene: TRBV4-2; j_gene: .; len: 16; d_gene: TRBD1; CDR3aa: CASSQDIGTGTYEQYF
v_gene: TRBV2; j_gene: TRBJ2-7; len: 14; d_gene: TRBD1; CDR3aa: CASSGQGAGCEQYF
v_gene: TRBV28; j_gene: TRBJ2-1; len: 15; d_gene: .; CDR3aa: CASSLTDGSYNEQFF
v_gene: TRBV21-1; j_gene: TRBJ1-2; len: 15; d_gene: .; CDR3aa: CASSNSGTGDCGYTF
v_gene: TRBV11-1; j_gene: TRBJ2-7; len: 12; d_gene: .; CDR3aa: CASSLVVYEQYF
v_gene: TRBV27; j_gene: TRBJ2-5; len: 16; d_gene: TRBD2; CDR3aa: CASSFLLAGGPETQYF
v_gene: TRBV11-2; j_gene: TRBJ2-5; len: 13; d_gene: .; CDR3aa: CASSLLGAETQYF
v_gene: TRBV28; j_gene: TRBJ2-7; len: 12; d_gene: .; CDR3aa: CASSSTIYEQYF
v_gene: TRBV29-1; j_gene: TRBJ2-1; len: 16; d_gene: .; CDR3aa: CSVEESPSGAGNEQFF
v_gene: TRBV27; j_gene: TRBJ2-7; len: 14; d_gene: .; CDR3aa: CASSLAAGTYEQYF
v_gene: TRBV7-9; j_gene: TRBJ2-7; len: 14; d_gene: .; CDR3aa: CASSRSSDSYEQYF
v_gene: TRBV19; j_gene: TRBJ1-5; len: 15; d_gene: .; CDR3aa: CASRSPGASNQPQHF